This entry concerns a single T cell receptor beta chain. The source of the sample is a study of shared clonotypes between healthy human individuals. The CDR3 is 14 amino acids. V gave up 4 bases and J gave up 4 bases, with 14 bases separating them. CDR1 SEHNR and CDR2 FQNEAQ come from the germline V gene (reference sequence). The DNA input per sorted-subset replicate PCR was around 200 ng, corresponding to some 30,000 T cell genomes. Original handling: Owing to the provision of junction-only sequences devoid of quality scores by immunoSEQ, filtering differed. Produced via immunoSEQ multiplex PCR; TCRdb's table is partial and in-frame only. The V and J calls and clone size were taken over from that table, and D and trimming were inferred from the DNA. The top ten clones hold 24% of a sample with about 700,000 clones, 92% of them seen once. Positive CCR7 selection of CD45RO-negative cells yielded the naive CD8 cells, and terminally differentiated effector memory CD45RA+ cells were excluded.

The chain combines TRBV7-9 with TRBJ2-7, with D tentatively TRBD2 (6 bases). Sequencing input: naive CD8+ T cells sorted from blood. This sequence originates from a young man in good health. The CDR3 sequence is CASSYSGQDYEQYF. CDR3 coding DNA: TGTGCCAGCAGCTACAGCGGGCAGGATTACGAGCAGTACTTC.